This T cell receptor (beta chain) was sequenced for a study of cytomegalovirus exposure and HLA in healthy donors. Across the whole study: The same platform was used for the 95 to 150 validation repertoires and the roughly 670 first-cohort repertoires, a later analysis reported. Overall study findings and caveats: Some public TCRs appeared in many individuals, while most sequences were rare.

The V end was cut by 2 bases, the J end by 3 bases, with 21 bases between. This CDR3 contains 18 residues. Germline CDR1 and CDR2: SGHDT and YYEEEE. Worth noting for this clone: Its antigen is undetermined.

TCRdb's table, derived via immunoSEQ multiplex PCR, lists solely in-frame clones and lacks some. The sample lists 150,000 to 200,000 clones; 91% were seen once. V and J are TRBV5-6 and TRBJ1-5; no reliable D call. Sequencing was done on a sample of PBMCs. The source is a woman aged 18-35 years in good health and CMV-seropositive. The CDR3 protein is CASSLLSRAPRDNQPQHF. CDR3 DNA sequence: TGTGCCAGCAGCTTACTATCCCGGGCCCCCCGGGACAATCAGCCCCAGCATTTT.